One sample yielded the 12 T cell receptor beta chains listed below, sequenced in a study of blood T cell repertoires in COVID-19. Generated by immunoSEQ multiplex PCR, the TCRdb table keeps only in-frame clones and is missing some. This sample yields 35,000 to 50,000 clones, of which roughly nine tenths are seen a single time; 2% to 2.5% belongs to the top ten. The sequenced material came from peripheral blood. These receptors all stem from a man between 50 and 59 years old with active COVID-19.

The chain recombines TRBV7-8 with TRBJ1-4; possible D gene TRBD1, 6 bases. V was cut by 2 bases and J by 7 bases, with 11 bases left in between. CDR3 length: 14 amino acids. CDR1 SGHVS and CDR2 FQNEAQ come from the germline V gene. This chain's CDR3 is CASSLLRTAEKLFF. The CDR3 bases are TGTGCCAGCAGCTTACTCCGGACAGCTGAAAAACTGTTTTTT.

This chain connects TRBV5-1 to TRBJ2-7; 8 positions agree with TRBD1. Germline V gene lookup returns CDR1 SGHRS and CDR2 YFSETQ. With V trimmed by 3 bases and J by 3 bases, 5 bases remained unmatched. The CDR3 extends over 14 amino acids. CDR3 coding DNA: TGCGCCAGCAGCTCGGGACAGGCTGTCTACGAGCAGTACTTC. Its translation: CASSSGQAVYEQYF.

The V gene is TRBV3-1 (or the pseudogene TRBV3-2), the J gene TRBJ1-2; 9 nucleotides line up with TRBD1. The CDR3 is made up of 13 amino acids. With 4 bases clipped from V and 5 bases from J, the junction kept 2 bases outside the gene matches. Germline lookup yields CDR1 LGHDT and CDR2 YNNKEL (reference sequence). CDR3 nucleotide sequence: TGTGCCAGCAGCCGGACAGGGGTTTATGGCTACACCTTC. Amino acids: CASSRTGVYGYTF.

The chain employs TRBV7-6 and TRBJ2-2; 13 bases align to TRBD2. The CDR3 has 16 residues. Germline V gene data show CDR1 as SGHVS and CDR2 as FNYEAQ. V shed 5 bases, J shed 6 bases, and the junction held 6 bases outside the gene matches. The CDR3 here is CASSPLAGGLAGELFF. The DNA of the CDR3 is TGTGCCAGCAGCCCACTAGCGGGGGGGCTTGCCGGGGAGCTGTTTTTT.

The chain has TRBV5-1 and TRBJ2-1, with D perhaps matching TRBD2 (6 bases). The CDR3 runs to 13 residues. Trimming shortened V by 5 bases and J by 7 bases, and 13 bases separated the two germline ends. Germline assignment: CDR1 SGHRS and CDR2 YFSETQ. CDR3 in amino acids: CASRRSAGNEQFF. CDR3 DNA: TGCGCCAGCAGGCGTTCGGCGGGGAATGAGCAGTTCTTC. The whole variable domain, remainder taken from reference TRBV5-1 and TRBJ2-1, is KAGVTQTPRYLIKTRGQQVTLSCSPISGHRSVSWYQQTPGQGLQFLFEYFSETQRNKGNFPGRFSGRQFSNSRSEMNVSTLELGDSALYLCASRRSAGNEQFFGPGTRLTVL.

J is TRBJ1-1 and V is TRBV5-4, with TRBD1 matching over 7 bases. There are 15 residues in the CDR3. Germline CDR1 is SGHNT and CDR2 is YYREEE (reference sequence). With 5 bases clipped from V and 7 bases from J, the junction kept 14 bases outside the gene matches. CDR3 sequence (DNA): TGTGCCAGCAGTTTGACAGGGAGGGTTCTCGGTGAAGCTTTCTTT. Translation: CASSLTGRVLGEAFF.

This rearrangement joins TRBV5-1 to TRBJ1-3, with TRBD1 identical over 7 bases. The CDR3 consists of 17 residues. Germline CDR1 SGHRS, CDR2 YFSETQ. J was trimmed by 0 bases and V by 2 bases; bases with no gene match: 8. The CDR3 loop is CASSFERDSVSGNTIYF. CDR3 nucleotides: TGCGCCAGCAGCTTCGAACGGGACAGCGTCTCTGGAAACACCATATATTTT. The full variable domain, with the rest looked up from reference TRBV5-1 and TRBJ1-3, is KAGVTQTPRYLIKTRGQQVTLSCSPISGHRSVSWYQQTPGQGLQFLFEYFSETQRNKGNFPGRFSGRQFSNSRSEMNVSTLELGDSALYLCASSFERDSVSGNTIYFGEGSWLTVV.

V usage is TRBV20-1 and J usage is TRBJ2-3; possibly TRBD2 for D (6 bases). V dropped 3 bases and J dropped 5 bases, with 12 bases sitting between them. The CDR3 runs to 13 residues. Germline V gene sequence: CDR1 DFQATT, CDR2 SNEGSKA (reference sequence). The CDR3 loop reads CSASEGGGDTQYF. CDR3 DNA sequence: TGCAGTGCTAGTGAGGGAGGAGGAGATACGCAGTATTTT.

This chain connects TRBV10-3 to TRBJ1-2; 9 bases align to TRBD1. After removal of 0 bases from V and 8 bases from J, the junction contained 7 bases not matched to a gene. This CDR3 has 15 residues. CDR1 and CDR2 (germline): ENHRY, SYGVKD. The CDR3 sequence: CAISESVGQGSGYTF. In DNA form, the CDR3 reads TGTGCCATCAGTGAGTCTGTGGGACAGGGAAGCGGCTACACCTTC.

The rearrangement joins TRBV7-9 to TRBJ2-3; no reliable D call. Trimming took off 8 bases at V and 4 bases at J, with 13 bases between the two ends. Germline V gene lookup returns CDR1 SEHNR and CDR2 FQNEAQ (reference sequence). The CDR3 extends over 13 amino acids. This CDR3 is CASGVWPPDTQYF. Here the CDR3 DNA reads TGTGCCAGCGGAGTTTGGCCCCCAGATACGCAGTATTTT.

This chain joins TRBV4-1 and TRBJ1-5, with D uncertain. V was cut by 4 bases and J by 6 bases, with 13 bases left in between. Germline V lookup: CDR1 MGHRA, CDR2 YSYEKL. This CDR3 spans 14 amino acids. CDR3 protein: CASSRLAGSQPQHF. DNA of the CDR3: TGCGCCAGCAGCCGCCTCGCCGGGAGTCAGCCCCAGCATTTT.

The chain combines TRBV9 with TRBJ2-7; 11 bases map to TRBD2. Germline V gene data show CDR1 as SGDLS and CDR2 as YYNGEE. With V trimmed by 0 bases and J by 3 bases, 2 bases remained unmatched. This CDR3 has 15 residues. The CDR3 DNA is TGTGCCAGCAGCGTAGCTAGCGGGAGGAACTACGAGCAGTACTTC. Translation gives CASSVASGRNYEQYF.